This T cell receptor beta chain was documented in a study of T-cell memory formation after mild COVID-19 (dated by TCRdb to 2020 to 2023). As for the study more broadly: Most TCR sequence clusters were specific to one of the two donors. Longitudinal TCRalpha and TCRbeta repertoire sequencing tracked T-cell clones expanding and contracting after mild COVID-19 in two donors. The cohort was made up of two young adult volunteers, one female and one male, who were previously healthy. The study at large found these results: Contracting CD4+ clones were located mainly in the CM and EM memory subsets, whereas CD8+ clones were found to be enriched in EMRA. Some responding clones were detected in pre-infection memory, suggesting pre-existing cross-reactive memory T cells joined the SARS-CoV-2 response. From day 15 to 85, contracting clones showed balanced CD4/CD8 phenotypes, whereas a second wave of clones that expanded from day 15 to 37 leaned towards CD4+. Whether the second-wave clones peaking on day 37 were SARS-CoV-2 specific was not confirmed. Only two mild cases were covered in the study, and larger cohorts including severe cases with pre-infection samples were considered necessary.

PBMCs were isolated by Ficoll-Paque density gradient centrifugation. This clonotype was recorded at least ten times. Its specific antigen is unknown. No much larger clonotype is one base removed from it; base qualities were not supplied. Sequencing was performed on an Illumina NovaSeq 6000. TCRalpha and TCRbeta cDNA libraries were built by 5'RACE with constant-segment primers, adding sample barcodes and unique molecular identifiers. Trizol reagent was used to extract RNA from every sample. Libraries were amplified in two PCR steps, with a second sample barcode and Illumina TruSeq adapters added in the second step. Sequencing of libraries was performed on an Illumina NovaSeq with 2 x 150 bp paired-end reads. On the study's bioinformatics: Reads were demultiplexed and collapsed into UMI-guided consensus sequences with migec v1.2.7. Using mixcr v2.1.11, UMI consensuses were aligned to TRA and TRB V and J templates and then assembled into clonotypes. A clonotype was counted as expanded or contracted only when both edgeR and NoisET called the clonotype significant, with the noise models trained on biological replicates. For edgeR calls, a false discovery rate-adjusted p below 0.01 and a log2 fold-change threshold of 1 were applied. PCA with hierarchical clustering of max-normalized trajectories of the 1000 most abundant clonotypes was used as exploratory dynamics analysis. Each responding clone was given a CD4 or CD8 phenotype based on the CD4+ and CD8+ repertoires, which had been sequenced separately. The public sequencing data were trimmed at Q25 with fastp and processed into clonotypes with MiXCR by TCRdb, which kept only in-frame beta chains. All rows with the same CDR3 protein become a single entry with the most common DNA and genes. V and J calls and clone size were set by TCRdb, not the authors. Here the sample has 250,000 or so distinct CDR3 sequences; about 20% occur a single time. 23% of the sample is held by the ten biggest clonotypes.

CDR1 is given as SGHRS and CDR2 as YFSETQ, both from the germline V gene. The CDR3 holds 13 amino acids from the cysteine to the phenylalanine. Here the CDR3 DNA is all that survives: 39 bases in frame from base 1. Relative to germline, V is 4 bases shorter and J is 8 bases shorter, with 13 bases between their ends. This receptor chain uses TRBV5-1 and TRBJ2-1; a tentative D match to TRBD2 spans 5 bases. The sequence derives from a man between 18 and 29 years old who had mild COVID-19 (a few samples of this study predate the infection). The sample titles of this study are shuffled in the database, so cell type and time point are left out; the donor was told from shared clones. Sequencing was performed on PBMCs or a T cell subset sorted from them (not recorded which). The DNA sequence is TGCGCCAGCAGCCCCCTTCCCGGGGATGAGCAGTTCTTC. This yields the protein CASSPLPGDEQFF.